One TCR beta chain is described in this entry. What it binds is unknown. Assay used: immunoSEQ multiplex PCR; TCRdb lists only in-frame clones, some missing. The sample gives tens of thousands of clones, 95% to 98% of which show up once; less than 0.8% is in the top ten. While the first cohort had around 700 subjects, the donors belonged to the separate validation cohort of about 130 subjects. This sample was included in a study of cytomegalovirus exposure and HLA in healthy donors. The ends were cut back, 5 bases at V and 9 bases at J, with 22 bases in the middle. CDR1 and CDR2 from the germline V gene are SGHTA and FQGNSA. This CDR3 has 15 residues. General study points: In vitro assays verified that three CMV-associated chains recognized CMV antigens specifically. Reported performance of the classifier showed diagnosis of cytomegalovirus status with high specificity and sensitivity.

This receptor was identified in a man between 18 and 35 years old in good health and CMV-seronegative. Sequencing was done on a sample of PBMCs. The rearrangement uses TRBV7-2 and TRBJ2-5; TRBD2 might be the D (6 bases). CDR3 nucleotide sequence: TGTGCCAGCAGCGAGAGCGGGTCGCCCGGGCTGGCCCAGTACTTC. It codes for CASSESGSPGLAQYF. The whole variable domain, filled in from reference TRBV7-2 and TRBJ2-5, reads GAGVSQSPSNKVTEKGKDVELRCDPISGHTALYWYRQSLGQGLEFLIYFQGNSAPDKSGLPSDRFSAERTGGSVSTLTIQRTQQEDSAVYLCASSESGSPGLAQYFGPGTRLLVL.